This TCR beta chain was documented in a study of early T cells in non-severe SARS-CoV-2 infection. Germline CDR1 LGHNT, CDR2 FRNRAP. V was trimmed by 3 bases and J by 7 bases, leaving 13 bases between them. The CDR3 has 13 amino acids. Attachment of unique molecular identifiers to individual cDNA molecules was performed. TCRdb independently ran MiXCR on the 5' RACE reads; one entry per CDR3 protein. The top ten hold approximately 37% of the sample, which has approximately 30,000 distinct CDR3 sequences, over 6.5% seen once. There are many counts of this clonotype. This TCR came from an adult who was a healthcare worker with PCR-confirmed SARS-CoV-2 infection or an uninfected control (not recorded which). Input material: whole blood. V usage is TRBV12-5 and J usage is TRBJ2-7, with D tentatively TRBD1 (6 bases). For the CDR3, the DNA is TGTGCTAGTGGTTTCCTACAGGGACGGGAGCAGTACTTC. It encodes CASGFLQGREQYF.